This T cell receptor (beta chain) was sequenced in a study of T cell clonotyping in hematopoietic cell transplantation (dated by TCRdb to 2020 to 2022). Background for the entire study: The study collected roughly 150 blood samples from some 33 consecutive transplant recipients and their related donors. Recruitment of patients ran from 2015 to early 2017, and follow-up continued until September 2020 or until death. What the work shows at the level of the full study, not this receptor alone: Overlap with donor repertoires was found for only a small fraction of recipient repertoires, with over 95% found to appear de novo at the given depth. Inverse Simpson Index values from donors and from recipients before transplant predicted broader TCR repertoire diversity after transplant. The sample size was limited and the cells went unsorted, which meant the CD4 and CD8 repertoire contributions could not be told apart. Recipient TCR diversity fell after transplant, with pathologically expanded clonotypes rising progressively from day 30 to day 180.

In the case of this clone: It has no known antigen specificity. Base qualities are not at hand, and no much larger clone is one base apart.

The immunoSEQ assay, a bias-controlled multiplex PCR with V- and J-specific primers, was used to amplify TCR beta CDR3 regions from genomic DNA. A second PCR step added a proprietary barcode and Illumina adapter sequences to the CDR3 amplicons. An Illumina MiSeq instrument was used for sequencing of the CDR3 libraries. The study's processing was this. Export and quality control were done with immunoSEQ Analyzer 3.0, while downstream analyses used R Bioconductor and Immunarch. Repertoire metrics were calculated using only productive rearrangements within the normalized downsampled data set. In the normalized cohort, clonotypes with more than 5 templates were defined as pathologically expanded. The Inverse Simpson Index was used to measure repertoire diversity. CMV-specificity analyses were carried out on the non-normalized data set to capture all clonotypes. TCRdb limited this immuneACCESS table to in-frame rearrangements with V and J called. A share of clones is missing; checked studies link under half to unresolved V genes, and the rest is unexplained. The DNA gave D and trimming, while V, J and clone size come from that table. The sample contains 55,000 to 70,000 clones, roughly 94% of them found a single time. The top ten clones comprise 1.6% of the sample.

V and J are truncated by 0 bases and 8 bases respectively, leaving an intervening sequence of 13 bases. Counted from cysteine to phenylalanine, this CDR3 has 14 amino acids. Solely the CDR3 DNA is kept, with 42 bases framed from the first base. CDR1 and CDR2, per the germline V gene, are MNHEY and SVGAGI. For TCR beta sequencing, blood samples came from the related transplant donors. Using Nuclei Lysis Solution, genomic DNA was extracted from unfractionated peripheral blood mononuclear cells that were either fresh or cryopreserved. The sequence came from a man aged 45-65 years in good health. Some clones in this sample may be carry-over from other donors' samples. Sequenced sample: peripheral blood mononuclear cells. The rearrangement combines TRBV6-5 with TRBJ1-1; 5 matching bases give a weak D call of TRBD1. The CDR3 region has the sequence CASSYSTAGKEAFF. In nucleotide form, the sequence is TGTGCCAGCAGTTACTCGACAGCGGGGAAGGAAGCTTTCTTT.